These 15 T cell receptor beta chains originate from one sample sequenced in a study of T cell repertoires in cytomegalovirus infection. TCRdb re-derived calls from the reads in MiXCR, one entry per CDR3 protein. This table holds roughly 340,000 distinct CDR3 sequences, 25% to 35% found once. Their antigen targets remain unknown. This material consisted of cultured PBMCs, taken from culture after CMV antigen stimulation. All receptors come from a human donor in good health (CMV status not recorded). Some clones in this sample may be carry-over from other donors' samples.

This clonotype turned up a few times. The rearrangement links TRBV27 to TRBJ2-7; 8 bases line up with TRBD2. Germline V gene lookup returns CDR1 MNHEY and CDR2 SMNVEV (reference sequence). The length of the CDR3 is 16 residues. J was trimmed by 2 bases and V by 2 bases; bases with no gene match: 8. CDR3 coding DNA: TGTGCCAGCAGTTTAGTTGTACCGGGAGGGGCCTACGAGCAGTACTTC. Translated: CASSLVVPGGAYEQYF.

The chain uses TRBV19 and TRBJ1-5; TRBD1 agrees at 8 bases. Germline V lookup: CDR1 LNHDA, CDR2 SQIVND (reference sequence). This CDR3 has 16 amino acids. V lost 3 bases, J lost 0 bases, and 4 bases stayed unmatched. This CDR3 is CASSIPTGVSNQPQHF. The CDR3 nucleotides read TGTGCCAGTAGTATCCCGACAGGGGTTAGCAATCAGCCCCAGCATTTT.

The chain uses TRBV27 and TRBJ1-6; D is undetermined. The CDR3 totals 15 residues. Germline CDR1 MNHEY, CDR2 SMNVEV (reference sequence). The V and J ends lost 3 bases and 0 bases respectively, with 6 bases between them. The CDR3 sequence is CASSFPRSYNSPLHF. Written as DNA, the CDR3 is TGTGCCAGCAGTTTTCCGCGCTCCTATAATTCACCCCTCCACTTT.

The V call is TRBV3-1, the J call TRBJ1-1, with D possibly being TRBD1 (5 bases). The CDR3 covers 11 residues. Germline CDR1 reads LGHDT; CDR2 reads YNNKEL (reference sequence). Trimming cost V 2 bases and J 11 bases, with 9 bases left between them. The CDR3 DNA sequence: TGTGCCAGCAGCCAAATAGGGGAGGCTTTCTTT. Its protein product is CASSQIGEAFF.

The chain recombines TRBV4-2 with TRBJ2-3; 7 nucleotides align to TRBD2. The CDR3 has 13 residues. The V and J ends lost 1 base and 5 bases, in that order; junction bases with no gene match: 0. Germline CDR1 and CDR2: LGHNA and YNFKEQ. The CDR3 DNA is TGTGCCAGCAGCCAAGGGGGGGGAGATACGCAGTATTTT. Translation gives CASSQGGGDTQYF.

This clonotype was counted many times. The chain couples TRBV6-1 to TRBJ2-7; possible D gene TRBD1, 6 bases. This CDR3 region has 13 residues. In germline, CDR1 is MNHNS, CDR2 SASEGT. The germline V and J ends were trimmed by 6 bases and 1 base, with 10 bases remaining between them. The CDR3 reads CASRGDNSYEQYF. CDR3 in DNA: TGTGCCAGCAGGGGGGACAATTCCTACGAGCAGTACTTC.

The chain is built from TRBV5-1 and TRBJ2-1; D gene uncertain. This CDR3 comprises 15 residues. The V gene's germline CDR1 is SGHRS and CDR2 YFSETQ. Deletions cut 4 bases from V and 4 bases from J, with 15 bases between. Here the CDR3 DNA reads TGCGCCAGCAGCCCTCAGAGTGTACCGTACAATGAGCAGTTCTTC. Protein product: CASSPQSVPYNEQFF.

This chain joins TRBV7-9 and TRBJ2-7, with TRBD1 matching 10 bases. With V trimmed by 5 bases and J by 2 bases, 9 bases remained unmatched. Germline V CDR1 and CDR2: SEHNR, FQNEAQ (reference sequence). The length of the CDR3 is 16 residues. In nucleotides, the CDR3 is TGTGCCAGCAGCCCACCGACAGGGGGCACAACCTACGAGCAGTACTTC. Its translation: CASSPPTGGTTYEQYF.

This rearrangement joins TRBV29-1 to TRBJ2-1, with TRBD2 as a possible D gene (6 bases). Trimming took 6 bases from V and 9 from J, leaving 21 bases between them. Germline V gives CDR1 SQVTM, CDR2 ANQGSEA. CDR3 size: 14 residues. The chain's CDR3 is CSVGGSTNSGEQFF. The CDR3 DNA reads as TGCAGCGTCGGGGGTAGCACTAATTCGGGTGAGCAGTTCTTC.

The gene calls are TRBV6-1 and TRBJ2-7, with TRBD2 matching 10 bases. The CDR3 length is 15 residues. V trimming: 7 bases; J trimming: 1 base; junction bases outside the gene matches: 7. Germline CDR1 and CDR2: MNHNS and SASEGT. For the CDR3, the DNA is TGTGCCAGCATGGTTAGCGGGAGGTTGTCCTACGAGCAGTACTTC. Residues: CASMVSGRLSYEQYF.

This chain connects TRBV5-6 to TRBJ2-4, with D perhaps given as TRBD1 or TRBD2 (5 bases each). V lost 3 bases to trimming and J lost 3 bases, with 10 bases between them. Germline assignment: CDR1 SGHDT and CDR2 YYEEEE. The CDR3 has 14 residues. Written as DNA, the CDR3 is TGTGCCAGCAGCTGGGGGTTCGGCAAAAACATTCAGTACTTC. Protein sequence: CASSWGFGKNIQYF. Full variable domain (missing parts from reference TRBV5-6 and TRBJ2-4): DAGVTQSPTHLIKTRGQQVTLRCSPKSGHDTVSWYQQALGQGPQFIFQYYEEEERQRGNFPDRFSGHQFPNYSSELNVNALLLGDSALYLCASSWGFGKNIQYFGAGTRLSVL.

This chain connects TRBV19 to TRBJ1-1; TRBD1 matches 9 bases. Germline trimming cut 11 bases from V and 1 base from J; bases unmatched to any gene: 8. The V gene's germline CDR1 is LNHDA and CDR2 SQIVND (reference sequence). This CDR3 is built from 14 residues. As DNA, the CDR3 is TGTGCCTGTGGACAGGGGTTTTGGAACACTGAAGCTTTCTTT. This codes for CACGQGFWNTEAFF.

The chain joins TRBV6-5 to TRBJ2-1, with 7 positions matching TRBD1. Germline V gives CDR1 MNHEY, CDR2 SVGAGI. After removal of 7 bases from V and 9 bases from J, the junction contained 3 bases not matched to a gene. The CDR3 length is 11 residues. CDR3 sequence reads: CASNRGGEQFF. The CDR3 region has the DNA TGTGCCAGCAACAGGGGCGGTGAGCAGTTCTTC.

The chain has TRBV30 and TRBJ2-2; 8 nucleotides align to TRBD1. V shed 4 bases, J shed 3 bases, and the junction held 7 bases outside the gene matches. This CDR3 is 15 amino acids long. In germline, CDR1 is GTSNPN, CDR2 SVGIG (reference sequence). The CDR3 DNA follows: TGTGCCTGGAACCCGACAGGGGCGGACACCGGGGAGCTGTTTTTT. It is translated as CAWNPTGADTGELFF.

V usage is TRBV24-1 and J usage is TRBJ1-1, with D possibly matching TRBD1 (5 bases). This CDR3 comprises 13 residues. From germline, CDR1 is KGHDR and CDR2 SFDVKD. With 3 bases removed from V and 6 bases from J, the gap between germline ends came to 10 bases. The CDR3 reads CATSDPGLAEAFF. CDR3 in DNA: TGTGCCACCAGTGATCCAGGGTTGGCTGAAGCTTTCTTT.